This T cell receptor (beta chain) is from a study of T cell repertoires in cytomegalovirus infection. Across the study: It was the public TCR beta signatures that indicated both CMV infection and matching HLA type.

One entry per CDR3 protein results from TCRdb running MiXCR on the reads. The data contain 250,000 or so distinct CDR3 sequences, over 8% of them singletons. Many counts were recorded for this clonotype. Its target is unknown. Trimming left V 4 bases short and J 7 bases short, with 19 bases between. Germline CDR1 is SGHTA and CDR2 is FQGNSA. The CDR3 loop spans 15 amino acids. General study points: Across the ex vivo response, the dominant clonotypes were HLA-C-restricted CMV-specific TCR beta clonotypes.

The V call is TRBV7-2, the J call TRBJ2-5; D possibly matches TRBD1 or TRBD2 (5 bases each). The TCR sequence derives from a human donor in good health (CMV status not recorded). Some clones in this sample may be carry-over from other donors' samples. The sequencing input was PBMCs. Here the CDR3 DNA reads TGTGCCAGCAGCTCCCACCTCGGGGACGTGCGGACCCAGTACTTC. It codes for CASSSHLGDVRTQYF.